Detailed here is one T cell receptor (beta chain). The germline gives CDR1 MGHRA, CDR2 YSYEKL. CDR3 length: 16 amino acids. V lost 1 base, J lost 5 bases, and 17 bases lay in between. Produced via immunoSEQ multiplex PCR; TCRdb's table is partial and in-frame only. The sample lists fewer than 250,000 clones, about 86% seen once, with 3% to 4% in the top ten. The sample belongs to a study of blood T cell repertoires in COVID-19. Overall study: Specimens from acute and convalescent COVID-19 originated in the United States, Italy and Spain. T cells, B-cell-depleted T cells, or PBMCs supplied cDNA or gDNA.

Participants, about 18 to 90 years old, spanned around 26 US areas. Cohorts were determined from participant-reported clinical history. This TCR was recovered from a woman aged 35 to 49 with acute COVID-19. Sequenced material: PBMCs or T cells enriched from blood (not recorded which). The chain employs TRBV4-1 and TRBJ1-2; no firm D call. Here the CDR3 reads CASSQGERGPSYGYTF. CDR3 coding DNA: TGCGCCAGCAGCCAAGGAGAACGAGGCCCATCTTATGGCTACACCTTC.